Detailed here is one TCR beta chain. Some clones are missing from TCRdb's copy, which holds only in-frame ones; the method was immunoSEQ multiplex PCR. The sample lists about 500,000 clones, approximately 80% occurring once. The data derive from a study of shared T cell receptors in the human thymus. These data were also filed under a second study, of human thymus T cells. That work states: Resected material from corrective heart surgery provided the thymus tissue analysed. Thymic as well as blood repertoires seemed to favor certain V and J genes unevenly. Related studies noted strongly shared thymic repertoires across unrelated people.

The origin of this receptor is a boy younger than two with a congenital heart defect. Sequencing input: thymocytes.

The DNA for the CDR3 is TGTGCCAGCAGCTTAAGACGACAGGGTCAAAACACAGATACGCAGTATTTT. This sequence encodes CASSLRRQGQNTDTQYF. V is TRBV7-9 and J is TRBJ2-3, with 7 bases fitting TRBD1. Per the germline V gene, CDR1 is SEHNR and CDR2 is FQNEAQ (reference sequence). This CDR3 spans 17 amino acids. Germline trimming cut 2 bases from V and 2 bases from J; bases unmatched to any gene: 10.